This T cell receptor beta chain was captured in a study of blood T cell repertoires in COVID-19. The repertoire was sequenced with immunoSEQ multiplex PCR; TCRdb's copy has only in-frame clones and lacks some. The sample lists about 13,000 clones, 90% occurring once. Looked up from germline, CDR1 is MNHNY and CDR2 is SVGAGI (reference sequence). This CDR3 region has 16 residues. Trimming took 7 bases from V and 3 from J; bases not matched to a gene: 10. The sequence was collected from a human donor with active COVID-19. The donor label of this sample is uncertain. The gene calls are TRBV6-6 and TRBJ1-2; 11 bases map to TRBD1. The sample taken for sequencing was peripheral blood. Here the CDR3 DNA reads TGTGCCAGCACCCGGACAGGGGGCGCAGTGGACTATGGCTACACCTTC. This codes for CASTRTGGAVDYGYTF.